Listed here are 28 T cell receptor beta chains from one sample, sequenced in a study of blood T cell repertoires in COVID-19. Generated by immunoSEQ multiplex PCR, the TCRdb table keeps only in-frame clones and is missing some. In the table there are about 99,000 clones, approximately 88% of which are singletons. Sequenced sample: peripheral blood. The receptors come from a human donor in a cohort sampled during active COVID-19.

This chain connects TRBV15 to TRBJ1-5; D ambiguous. CDR1 LNHNV and CDR2 YYDKDF come from the germline V gene (reference sequence). The length of the CDR3 is 13 residues. V dropped 5 bases and J dropped 3 bases, with 8 bases sitting between them. DNA for the CDR3: TGTGCCACCAGCGTCGGTCTCAATCAGCCCCAGCATTTT. Translation: CATSVGLNQPQHF.

The J gene is TRBJ1-2, the V gene TRBV15; 9 positions match TRBD1. The germline V gene encodes CDR1 LNHNV and CDR2 YYDKDF (reference sequence). Unmatched junction bases numbered 5, after V lost 5 bases and J lost 7 bases. This CDR3 region has 13 residues. CDR3 amino acids: CATSGGTGLGYTF. The CDR3 DNA sequence: TGTGCCACCAGCGGAGGGACAGGGCTTGGCTACACCTTC.

The chain carries TRBV5-6 and TRBJ2-7, with 7 bases that match TRBD2. Trimming at V came to 2 bases and at J to 5 bases, leaving 16 bases not matched to a gene. The CDR3 contains 17 residues. The germline V gene has CDR1 SGHDT and CDR2 YYEEEE. The CDR3 DNA is TGTGCCAGCAGCTTCAGGCCAGCGGGGAACTTAAGGGACGAGCAGTACTTC. Translation: CASSFRPAGNLRDEQYF. The complete variable domain, with remaining parts taken from reference TRBV5-6 and TRBJ2-7, reads DAGVTQSPTHLIKTRGQQVTLRCSPKSGHDTVSWYQQALGQGPQFIFQYYEEEERQRGNFPDRFSGHQFPNYSSELNVNALLLGDSALYLCASSFRPAGNLRDEQYFGPGTRLTVT.

The chain joins TRBV5-4 to TRBJ1-1; TRBD1 might be the D (6 bases). CDR3 length equals 15 residues. Germline CDR1 reads SGHNT; CDR2 reads YYREEE (reference sequence). Trimming took off 7 bases at V and 5 bases at J, with 21 bases between the two ends. The CDR3 sequence: CASGPPGRGETEAFF. The CDR3 region has the DNA TGTGCCAGCGGACCTCCAGGGAGGGGGGAAACTGAAGCTTTCTTT. The full variable domain, rest sourced from reference TRBV5-4 and TRBJ1-1, is ETGVTQSPTHLIKTRGQQVTLRCSSQSGHNTVSWYQQALGQGPQFIFQYYREEENGRGNFPPRFSGLQFPNYSSELNVNALELDDSALYLCASGPPGRGETEAFFGQGTRLTVV.

In this sample, this clone turned up once. This chain connects TRBV5-1 to TRBJ1-2, with D perhaps TRBD1 (5 bases). The germline V and J ends were trimmed by 4 bases and 2 bases, with 12 bases remaining between them. CDR3 size: 14 residues. CDR1 and CDR2 from the germline V gene are SGHRS and YFSETQ. CDR3 nucleotide sequence: TGCGCCAGCAGCCAAACGGGGGGAAACTATGGCTACACCTTC. It yields the protein CASSQTGGNYGYTF.

The V gene is TRBV6-5, the J gene TRBJ2-2, with 7 bases identical to TRBD1. Germline V gives CDR1 MNHEY, CDR2 SVGAGI. Trimming took 6 bases from V and 4 from J; bases not matched to a gene: 8. The CDR3 has 15 residues. The CDR3 bases are TGTGCCAGCAGACGACAGGGCTTGGGCACCGGGGAGCTGTTTTTT. This sequence encodes CASRRQGLGTGELFF.

The chain couples TRBV19 to TRBJ2-3; D is ambiguous. The CDR3 length is 14 residues. Trimming took off 3 bases at V and 0 bases at J, with 7 bases between the two ends. In germline, CDR1 is LNHDA, CDR2 SQIVND (reference sequence). In DNA form, the CDR3 reads TGTGCCAGTAGTATTTACGGGAGCACAGATACGCAGTATTTT. This gives the protein CASSIYGSTDTQYF.

The J gene is TRBJ2-1, the V gene TRBV6-2 or TRBV6-3, with D perhaps matching TRBD2 (5 bases). This CDR3 comprises 16 residues. Germline lookup yields CDR1 MNHEY and CDR2 SVGEGT. The V gene lost 6 bases and the J gene lost 7 bases, with 22 bases spanning the gap. CDR3 sequence (DNA): TGTGCCAGCAGCCCCTCCGCCGGGGTTGTCGTGAATGAGCAGTTCTTC. The encoded protein is CASSPSAGVVVNEQFF.

In DNA form, the CDR3 reads TGTGCCAGCAGCTCCCGGGACAGGGGCTCGAACACTGAAGCTTTCTTT. This gives the protein CASSSRDRGSNTEAFF. This chain connects TRBV7-8 to TRBJ1-1, with 10 nucleotides matching TRBD1. The V gene's germline CDR1 is SGHVS and CDR2 FQNEAQ. The CDR3 totals 16 residues. V shed 4 bases and J 1 base; nucleotides not matched to a gene: 6.

The sample holds one count of this clone. The gene calls are TRBV11-3 and TRBJ2-1; 8 nucleotides agree with TRBD1. CDR1 is SGHNT and CDR2 is YENEEA in the germline V gene. Trimming took 2 bases from V and 7 from J; bases not matched to a gene: 10. CDR3 length equals 16 residues. In DNA form, the CDR3 reads TGTGCCAGCAGCTTATGGGGCGGGACAGGCATGAATGAGCAGTTCTTC. As protein: CASSLWGGTGMNEQFF. Variable domain in full (rest from reference TRBV11-3 and TRBJ2-1): EAGVVQSPRYKIIEKKQPVAFWCNPISGHNTLYWYLQNLGQGPELLIRYENEEAVDDSQLPKDRFSAERLKGVDSTLKIQPAELGDSAVYLCASSLWGGTGMNEQFFGPGTRLTVL.

The CDR3 DNA follows: TGTGCCAGCAGCCTTAACAGGGTAGCTACCTTC. The encoded protein is CASSLNRVATF. The chain is built from TRBV5-6 and TRBJ1-2; D may be TRBD1 (6 bases). The CDR3 extends over 11 amino acids. V was clipped by 4 bases and J by 14 bases, with 15 bases between them. Germline CDR1 SGHDT, CDR2 YYEEEE.

The count of this clone is one. Other DNA sequences of this sample code for an identical CDR3. The rearrangement joins TRBV30 to TRBJ1-5; D unclear. The V end was cut by 0 bases, the J end by 3 bases, with 6 bases between. The CDR3 sequence is 13 residues long. The germline V gene encodes CDR1 GTSNPN and CDR2 SVGIG (reference sequence). The CDR3 DNA reads as TGTGCCTGGAGTGTTGGACTCAATCAGCCCCAGCATTTT. This codes for CAWSVGLNQPQHF.

V is TRBV7-2 and J is TRBJ1-5, with D hard to call. This CDR3 is built from 15 residues. Germline CDR1 SGHTA, CDR2 FQGNSA. Trimming pared 5 bases from V and 4 bases from J, leaving 15 bases between. The CDR3 region has the DNA TGTGCCAGCAGCCTAGTGGGGAGTGATAATCAGCCCCAGCATTTT. Its translation: CASSLVGSDNQPQHF. Supplemented by reference TRBV7-2 and TRBJ1-5, the full variable domain reads GAGVSQSPSNKVTEKGKDVELRCDPISGHTALYWYRQSLGQGLEFLIYFQGNSAPDKSGLPSDRFSAERTGGSVSTLTIQRTQQEDSAVYLCASSLVGSDNQPQHFGDGTRLSIL.

Regarding this clone: This sample also contains other DNA sequences that code for the same CDR3. The genes are TRBV9 and TRBJ1-2; 7 bases align to TRBD1. The germline V gene has CDR1 SGDLS and CDR2 YYNGEE. CDR3 length: 14 residues. V shed 0 bases, J shed 6 bases, and the junction held 5 bases outside the gene matches. Here the CDR3 reads CASSVAAQGDGYTF. The CDR3, as DNA: TGTGCCAGCAGCGTAGCTGCTCAGGGGGATGGCTACACCTTC.

The chain links TRBV12-3 or TRBV12-4 to TRBJ1-1; no definite D call. CDR3 length equals 11 residues. V was pared by 3 bases and J by 10 bases, with 9 bases between. For the CDR3, the DNA is TGTGCCAGCAGTTTCCGACAAGCAGCTTTCTTT. Protein sequence: CASSFRQAAFF.

The chain carries TRBV6-5 and TRBJ2-3, with 10 bases fitting TRBD1. V trimming: 5 bases; J trimming: 4 bases; junction bases outside the gene matches: 6. Germline assignment: CDR1 MNHEY and CDR2 SVGAGI. The CDR3 contains 15 residues. CDR3 in DNA: TGTGCCAGCAGTAAACGACAGGGGGCCGCAGATACGCAGTATTTT. Its translation: CASSKRQGAADTQYF.

This chain uses TRBV5-4 with TRBJ2-4; possibly TRBD2 for D (5 bases). Germline V gene lookup returns CDR1 SGHNT and CDR2 YYREEE (reference sequence). V gave up 2 bases and J gave up 8 bases, with 14 bases separating them. The CDR3 is 14 residues long. The CDR3 region has the DNA TGTGCCAGCAGCTTCGCCGGGGTAAAAGACATTCAGTACTTC. Translation: CASSFAGVKDIQYF.

CDR3 DNA: TGTGCCAGTACGGACAGGGGGCACTACAATGAGCAGTTCTTC. Translating it yields CASTDRGHYNEQFF. The chain combines TRBV27 with TRBJ2-1; TRBD1 aligns across 11 bases. Germline V gives CDR1 MNHEY, CDR2 SMNVEV (reference sequence). The CDR3 sequence is 14 residues long. J lost 3 bases, V lost 9 bases, and 4 bases had no gene match.

This clone came up once. The chain joins TRBV28 to TRBJ2-1; the match to TRBD2 covers 10 bases. CDR1 is MDHEN, CDR2 SYDVKM, per germline. This CDR3 comprises 16 residues. V trimming: 3 bases; J trimming: 4 bases; junction bases outside the gene matches: 6. The CDR3 reads CASSFSGLADYNEQFF. DNA of the CDR3: TGTGCCAGCAGTTTTTCCGGACTAGCGGATTACAATGAGCAGTTCTTC.

V usage is TRBV6-5 and J usage is TRBJ1-3; 9 positions agree with TRBD1. In germline, CDR1 is MNHEY, CDR2 SVGAGI. This CDR3 spans 15 amino acids. The trim removed 2 bases at V and 5 bases at J, leaving 4 bases unmatched. The CDR3 DNA reads TGTGCCAGCAGTTACCGGGACAGGGTAAGAAACACCATATATTTT. Encoded protein: CASSYRDRVRNTIYF.

J is TRBJ1-5 and V is TRBV3-1 (or the pseudogene TRBV3-2); D gene uncertain. This CDR3 has 13 residues. Germline V gene data show CDR1 as LGHDT and CDR2 as YNNKEL (reference sequence). V was trimmed by 1 base and J by 6 bases, leaving 7 bases between them. The CDR3 DNA reads TGTGCCAGCAGCCAAGGGCCCCGTCAGCCCCAGCATTTT. Translation: CASSQGPRQPQHF.

The chain uses TRBV4-1 and TRBJ2-4; TRBD1 matches 7 bases. Germline loops: CDR1 MGHRA, CDR2 YSYEKL. The CDR3 is 14 residues long. V was pared by 2 bases and J by 6 bases, with 4 bases of the junction left unmatched. DNA for the CDR3: TGCGCCAGCAGCCAACTCCGGGACAGAAACATTCAGTACTTC. The encoded protein is CASSQLRDRNIQYF.

This chain connects TRBV6-5 to TRBJ1-4, with unresolved D. The CDR3 totals 13 residues. Trimming removed 6 bases from V and 8 bases from J, with 13 bases in between. Germline V gene sequence: CDR1 MNHEY, CDR2 SVGAGI. In DNA form, the CDR3 reads TGTGCCAGCAGGGTGACGGAGGTGGAAAAACTGTTTTTT. Translation: CASRVTEVEKLFF.

The chain links TRBV7-9 to TRBJ1-1; TRBD1 aligns across 9 bases. The CDR3 runs to 15 residues. The trim removed 5 bases at V and 5 bases at J, leaving 9 bases unmatched. Germline CDR1 SEHNR, CDR2 FQNEAQ (reference sequence). The CDR3 sequence: CASSPWTGDGTEAFF. The CDR3 nucleotides read TGTGCCAGCAGCCCCTGGACAGGGGATGGTACTGAAGCTTTCTTT.

The chain employs TRBV7-9 and TRBJ1-1; 9 bases map to TRBD1. Germline trimming cut 5 bases from V and 4 bases from J; bases unmatched to any gene: 8. CDR3 length: 15 amino acids. Germline-derived CDR1 and CDR2 are SEHNR and FQNEAQ (reference sequence). CDR3: CASSPQQGAGTEAFF. Written as DNA, the CDR3 is TGTGCCAGCAGCCCACAACAGGGGGCAGGCACTGAAGCTTTCTTT.

This clone has just one count. The chain couples TRBV7-6 to TRBJ1-1; the D is unclear. CDR1 and CDR2 (germline): SGHVS, FNYEAQ. V lost 6 bases, J lost 1 base, and 15 bases lay in between. The CDR3 is made up of 15 amino acids. Here the CDR3 reads CASSIIEGGNTEAFF. Written as DNA, the CDR3 is TGTGCCAGCAGTATTATAGAGGGAGGGAACACTGAAGCTTTCTTT.

The rearrangement uses TRBV19 and TRBJ1-5; the D is unclear. Germline V CDR1 and CDR2: LNHDA, SQIVND (reference sequence). Trimming took off 3 bases at V and 0 bases at J, with 6 bases between the two ends. The CDR3 spans 14 residues. The CDR3 loop is CASSMASSNQPQHF. In DNA form, the CDR3 reads TGTGCCAGTAGTATGGCCAGTAGCAATCAGCCCCAGCATTTT.

This chain uses TRBV2 with TRBJ1-6; 7 positions agree with TRBD1. The CDR3 is 13 residues long. The germline CDR1 and CDR2 sequences are SNHLY and FYNNEI. The junction had 4 bases not matched to a gene; V was cut back by 7 bases and J by 7 bases. CDR3 DNA: TGTGCCAGCAAGACAGGGTGGAATTCACCCCTCCACTTT. This gives the protein CASKTGWNSPLHF. The full variable domain, completed using reference TRBV2 and TRBJ1-6, is EPEVTQTPSHQVTQMGQEVILRCVPISNHLYFYWYRQILGQKVEFLVSFYNNEISEKSEIFDDQFSVERPDGSNFTLKIRSTKLEDSAMYFCASKTGWNSPLHFGNGTRLTVT.